This entry concerns a single T cell receptor beta chain. Its antigen is still unknown. Base quality data are lacking; no much larger clone is found one base away. The immunoSEQ multiplex PCR assay was used to generate TCR libraries, with TCR-beta and/or TCR-alpha/delta assays applied to each sample. Amplified TCR libraries were sequenced on the Illumina high-throughput platform. The study's own analysis went as follows. Clustering and dimensionality reduction relied on pairwise TCRdist distances among GMM-specific receptors from T cells that were either sorted ex vivo or expanded in vitro. Each clinical repertoire received a mean NN-distance score, defined as the average TCRdist to the nearest 10% of tetramer-positive reference sequences. GEM TCR motif frequency was calculated as the fraction of unique TCRs that matched known GEM sequences by V/J usage and CDR3 length. Active tuberculosis was classified by linear discriminant analysis with leave-one-out cross-validation, implemented in scikit-learn. TCRdb mirrors the immuneACCESS table, restricted to in-frame sequences. Some clones are absent from its copies; in checked studies, under half trace to an unresolved V gene, and the reason for the others is unknown. V and J calls and clone size are given by that table; D and trimming were obtained from the DNA. The sample table holds about 38,000 clones, of which roughly 94% were seen once. The ten largest account for 3.5% to 5% of the sample.

The sample belongs to a study of T cells in tuberculosis (dated by TCRdb to between 2018 and 2020). For context, the study as a whole: To characterize T cells specific for the mycobacterial lipid antigen glucose monomycolate (GMM), the study used CD1B tetramers together with high-throughput TCR immunosequencing. A South African clinical cohort compared IGRA-negative adolescents, IGRA-positive adolescents with latent tuberculosis and adults with active tuberculosis, some eleven per group. PBMC from patients with active tuberculosis were archived either before the start of standard anti-tuberculosis treatment or within 7 days of starting that treatment. Overall results and qualifications from the work: Shorter CDR3-alpha lengths in active tuberculosis patients partly drove the smaller NN-distances, and the TCR-beta difference was not statistically significant. Using GEM motif frequencies, a classifier achieved roughly 72% accuracy, whereas a classifier built on the diverse GMM-specific repertoire got to approximately 87% accuracy (AUROC about 0.9). Active tuberculosis TCR-alpha repertoires showed smaller mean NN-distances to GMM-specific TCRs than IGRA-negative controls, suggesting clonal expansion of these TCRs. Which clinical samples got chosen depended on the availability of cryopreserved specimens, and the active tuberculosis cases were adults, whereas the controls were adolescents.

The sample's time point label is to be understood as: new active TB diagnosis, blood taken before or within 7 days of starting treatment. The patients with active tuberculosis were newly diagnosed, HIV-seronegative South African adults aged 18 years or older. Confirmation of active tuberculosis was based on positive sputum smear microscopy and/or a positive M. tuberculosis culture. Immunosequencing was performed on unsorted cryopreserved PBMC, with 90,000 to 100,000 T cells per clinical donor covered on average. From the cysteine through the phenylalanine, the CDR3 covers 13 amino acids. The entry retains the CDR3 DNA only, 39 bases that are in frame from base 1. CDR1 and CDR2, looked up from the germline V gene, are SGHDT and YYEEEE. A distance of 10 bases separates the germline ends of V and J, which lose 4 bases and 2 bases respectively.

This sample comprised PBMCs, obtained at tuberculosis diagnosis. This TCR derives from an adult with tuberculosis. This sequence uses TRBV5-6 and TRBJ2-7; the D gene lacks a confident call. The CDR3 region has the sequence CASSPAGPYEQYF. The nucleotides are TGTGCCAGCAGCCCAGCAGGTCCCTACGAGCAGTACTTC.